The 28 T cell receptor beta chains below all came from one sample that was sequenced in a study of T cell responses to AZD1222 COVID-19 vaccine. The protocol was immunoSEQ multiplex PCR, while the TCRdb copy is restricted to in-frame clones and leaves out a portion. Among 90,000 to 100,000 clones listed, roughly 83% were seen once. The source was peripheral blood, collected 28 days after the second AZD1222 dose. These receptors all come from an adult who received the AZD1222 COVID-19 vaccine.

This sequence joins TRBV3-1 (or the pseudogene TRBV3-2) and TRBJ1-1; D uncertain. The CDR3 covers 13 residues. V lost 5 bases and J 1 base, leaving 8 bases between the germline ends. The germline gives CDR1 LGHDT, CDR2 YNNKEL (reference sequence). CDR3 loop: CASSDRKNTEAFF. The CDR3 nucleotides read TGTGCCAGCAGCGACCGGAAGAACACTGAAGCTTTCTTT.

The CDR3 nucleotides are TGTGCCAGCAGCCATCGGCAGGGTGGCTACAATGAGCAGTTCTTC. This codes for CASSHRQGGYNEQFF. The chain uses TRBV14 and TRBJ2-1; the D gene is possibly TRBD1 (5 bases). V lost 3 bases, J lost 3 bases, and 12 bases lay in between. Germline CDR1 is SGHDN and CDR2 is FVKESK. The CDR3 is made up of 15 amino acids.

This chain uses TRBV19 with TRBJ2-1, with 14 bases that match TRBD2. Germline assignment: CDR1 LNHDA and CDR2 SQIVND (reference sequence). The CDR3 contains 16 residues. V shed 5 bases, J shed 3 bases, and the junction held 3 bases outside the gene matches. CDR3 in amino acids: CASSSGLAGGYNEQFF. CDR3 DNA: TGTGCCAGTAGTTCAGGACTAGCGGGAGGCTACAATGAGCAGTTCTTC.

The V gene is TRBV18, the J gene TRBJ1-1; D is unresolved. V lost 3 bases and J lost 1, with 9 bases in between. The CDR3 is made up of 14 amino acids. Germline loops: CDR1 KGHSH, CDR2 LQKENI. CDR3 sequence: CASSPRQTNTEAFF. CDR3 nucleotide sequence: TGTGCCAGCTCACCCCGGCAGACGAACACTGAAGCTTTCTTT.

The genes are TRBV6-5 and TRBJ1-2, with 7 bases matching TRBD1. V lost 0 bases and J lost 7; bases outside the gene matches: 2. CDR3 size: 13 residues. Germline V gives CDR1 MNHEY, CDR2 SVGAGI. CDR3 sequence: CASSYSQGPGYTF. Written as DNA, the CDR3 is TGTGCCAGCAGTTACTCACAGGGGCCTGGCTACACCTTC.

This clone was counted a few times. V is TRBV5-4 and J is TRBJ1-4, with no clear D. Germline-derived CDR1 and CDR2 are SGHNT and YYREEE (reference sequence). The CDR3 extends over 15 amino acids. V lost 1 base to trimming and J lost 8 bases, with 15 bases between them. The chain's CDR3 is CASSLRSPGGEKLFF. As DNA, the CDR3 is TGTGCCAGCAGCTTGAGGAGTCCCGGCGGGGAAAAACTGTTTTTT.

The rearrangement links TRBV7-3 to TRBJ1-2; D not resolved. The CDR3 is 16 amino acids. V was shortened by 0 bases and J by 6 bases, with 17 bases between the two germline ends. Per germline, CDR1 SGHTA and CDR2 FQGTGA. CDR3 sequence: CASSLTPRGEKDGYTF. CDR3 coding DNA: TGTGCCAGCAGCTTAACGCCGCGGGGTGAAAAGGATGGCTACACCTTC.

V gene TRBV2 combines with J gene TRBJ1-5, with no clear D. Germline values: CDR1 SNHLY, CDR2 FYNNEI. CDR3 size: 14 residues. The ends were cut back, 5 bases at V and 6 bases at J, with 14 bases in the middle. The CDR3 DNA reads as TGTGCCAGCAGTCCTCGGGATACAAGTCAGCCCCAGCATTTT. Residues: CASSPRDTSQPQHF.

This chain connects TRBV7-9 to TRBJ2-2; 9 positions match TRBD1. CDR1 SEHNR and CDR2 FQNEAQ come from the germline V gene (reference sequence). CDR3 length equals 16 residues. V was clipped by 5 bases and J by 6 bases; unmatched bases: 10. CDR3 coding DNA: TGTGCCAGCAGCCCGAACCGGGACAGGGTCTCCGGGGAGCTGTTTTTT. It encodes CASSPNRDRVSGELFF.

In its sample, this clone was seen a few times. The chain links TRBV6-5 to TRBJ1-2; D gene ambiguous. Germline CDR1 and CDR2: MNHEY and SVGAGI. This CDR3 spans 16 amino acids. Deletions cut 2 bases from V and 3 bases from J, with 16 bases between. The CDR3 sequence is CASSYRGITRDYGYTF. Written as DNA, the CDR3 is TGTGCCAGCAGTTACCGCGGGATTACCAGAGACTATGGCTACACCTTC.

The chain employs TRBV4-1 and TRBJ1-1; no firm D call. Germline lookup yields CDR1 MGHRA and CDR2 YSYEKL. This CDR3 spans 12 amino acids. The V end lost 6 bases, the J end lost 5 bases, and 10 bases lay between the germline ends. The DNA of the CDR3 is TGCGCCAGCAGGGTCGGAGAGACTGAAGCTTTCTTT. This codes for CASRVGETEAFF.

This chain connects TRBV18 to TRBJ1-6, with a tentative D call TRBD1 (6 bases). V gave up 3 bases and J gave up 7 bases, with 10 bases separating them. Germline V CDR1 and CDR2: KGHSH, LQKENI. The CDR3 runs 14 residues. The CDR3 loop is CASSPETGNSPLHF. The CDR3 nucleotides read TGTGCCAGCTCACCGGAGACAGGAAATTCACCCCTCCACTTT.

This clone was found once. The chain joins TRBV6-2 or TRBV6-3 to TRBJ1-2; D gene uncertain. V shed 1 base and J shed 5 bases, with 5 bases lying between them. Germline V gene data show CDR1 as MNHEY and CDR2 as SVGEGT. The CDR3 sequence is 12 residues long. In DNA form, the CDR3 reads TGTGCCAGCAGTTACTTGGCGTATGGCTACACCTTC. The encoded protein is CASSYLAYGYTF.

This sequence joins TRBV2 and TRBJ1-2; D might be TRBD1 (6 bases). The CDR3 runs to 14 residues. V lost 0 bases to trimming and J lost 4 bases, with 9 bases between them. CDR1 is SNHLY, CDR2 FYNNEI, per germline. CDR3 sequence: CASSEARTAYGYTF. For the CDR3, the DNA is TGTGCCAGCAGTGAAGCGCGGACAGCCTATGGCTACACCTTC.

The rearrangement uses TRBV9 and TRBJ1-1, with D possibly matching TRBD1 (6 bases). Between the trimmed V and J ends, which lost 3 bases and 8 bases, there was a span of 17 bases. The germline V gene has CDR1 SGDLS and CDR2 YYNGEE. This CDR3 is 14 amino acids long. This CDR3 reads CASSAAPGRGEAFF. The DNA for the CDR3 is TGTGCCAGCAGCGCAGCCCCAGGGAGGGGGGAAGCTTTCTTT.

This clone appeared a single time. This sequence joins TRBV3-1 (or the pseudogene TRBV3-2) and TRBJ1-1; TRBD1 is a possible D gene (6 bases). The CDR3 covers 14 residues. Germline V gives CDR1 LGHDT, CDR2 YNNKEL (reference sequence). V shed 3 bases and J shed 1 base, with 9 bases lying between them. This CDR3 is CASSQSDRNTEAFF. CDR3 DNA sequence: TGTGCCAGCAGCCAGTCGGACAGGAACACTGAAGCTTTCTTT.

The chain has TRBV6-5 and TRBJ1-1; 9 nucleotides match TRBD1. The CDR3 sequence is 15 residues long. Germline V gene data show CDR1 as MNHEY and CDR2 as SVGAGI. The V segment lost 6 bases and the J segment 4 bases; nucleotides outside the gene matches: 9. In DNA, the CDR3 is TGTGCCAGCAGCCCCGGGACAGGGTTAGGCACTGAAGCTTTCTTT. This translates into CASSPGTGLGTEAFF.

The chain joins TRBV5-6 to TRBJ1-6; TRBD1 matches 8 bases. CDR1 is SGHDT and CDR2 is YYEEEE in the germline V gene. The CDR3 consists of 14 residues. Trimming removed 5 bases from V and 6 bases from J; junction bases left unmatched: 4. The CDR3 DNA is TGTGCCAGCAGTCTGGACAGGGCTAATTCACCCCTCCACTTT. Its translation: CASSLDRANSPLHF.

CDR3 protein: CASSQTYGRASNEQFF. The DNA for the CDR3 is TGTGCCAGCAGCCAAACTTATGGACGGGCAAGCAATGAGCAGTTCTTC. The J gene is TRBJ2-1, the V gene TRBV28; D unresolved. The germline CDR1 and CDR2 sequences are MDHEN and SYDVKM. The V end lost 6 bases, the J end lost 6 bases, and 21 bases lay between the germline ends. The CDR3 is 16 residues long.

V gene TRBV27 combines with J gene TRBJ2-3; D gene unclear. The CDR3 has 13 amino acids. The germline gives CDR1 MNHEY, CDR2 SMNVEV (reference sequence). V dropped 3 bases and J dropped 4 bases, with 8 bases sitting between them. The CDR3 spells CASSFYPPDTQYF. The CDR3 DNA sequence: TGTGCCAGCAGTTTTTACCCCCCAGATACGCAGTATTTT.

This clone ranks as medium-sized. The same CDR3 is also encoded by other DNA sequences in this sample. The chain joins TRBV7-9 to TRBJ1-1; weak D call: TRBD1 (6 bases). The CDR3 has 13 amino acids. Trimming removed 5 bases at V and 3 bases at J, with 10 bases between. CDR1 is SEHNR and CDR2 is FQNEAQ in the germline V gene (reference sequence). CDR3 sequence reads: CASSPRGDTEAFF. The CDR3 nucleotides are TGTGCCAGCAGCCCAAGGGGGGACACTGAAGCTTTCTTT.

The chain uses TRBV9 and TRBJ1-6; the D gene is possibly TRBD1 (5 bases). The ends were cut back, 4 bases at V and 8 bases at J, with 13 bases in the middle. This CDR3 comprises 14 residues. Germline loops: CDR1 SGDLS, CDR2 YYNGEE. CDR3 region: CASSPTPRDSPLHF. The CDR3 nucleotides are TGTGCCAGCAGCCCCACTCCCAGGGATTCACCCCTCCACTTT.

The rearrangement joins TRBV29-1 to TRBJ1-1; D gene uncertain. From germline, CDR1 is SQVTM and CDR2 ANQGSEA. The CDR3 totals 11 residues. V gave up 7 bases and J gave up 3 bases, with 9 bases separating them. The CDR3 sequence: CSATPDTEAFF. The CDR3, as DNA: TGCAGCGCTACCCCGGACACTGAAGCTTTCTTT.

The rearrangement links TRBV11-3 to TRBJ2-3, with 9 bases that match TRBD2. V trimming: 4 bases; J trimming: 2 bases; junction bases outside the gene matches: 7. Germline-derived CDR1 and CDR2 are SGHNT and YENEEA. This CDR3 is built from 16 residues. CDR3 residues: CASSSGTSHDTDTQYF. DNA of the CDR3: TGTGCCAGCAGCTCCGGGACTAGCCACGACACAGATACGCAGTATTTT.

This chain uses TRBV30 with TRBJ2-1, with unresolved D. Germline loops: CDR1 GTSNPN, CDR2 SVGIG (reference sequence). The germline V and J ends were trimmed by 1 base and 6 bases, with 10 bases remaining between them. The CDR3 runs to 13 residues. Written as DNA, the CDR3 is TGTGCCTGGAGTGCGTCTTTGGGCAATGAGCAGTTCTTC. Protein: CAWSASLGNEQFF. The whole variable domain, filled in from reference TRBV30 and TRBJ2-1, reads SQTIHQWPATLVQPVGSPLSLECTVEGTSNPNLYWYRQAAGRGLQLLFYSVGIGQISSEVPQNLSASRPQDRQFILSSKKLLLSDSGFYLCAWSASLGNEQFFGPGTRLTVL.

The chain employs TRBV30 and TRBJ2-6; 7 positions match TRBD1. After removal of 5 bases from V and 4 bases from J, the junction contained 8 bases not matched to a gene. Germline CDR1 reads GTSNPN; CDR2 reads SVGIG (reference sequence). CDR3 length: 15 residues. The CDR3 DNA follows: TGTGCCTGGGACAGGGCCCTCTCGGGGGCCAACGTCCTGACTTTC. It specifies CAWDRALSGANVLTF.

This chain connects TRBV3-1 (or the pseudogene TRBV3-2) to TRBJ2-2, with D uncertain. With 2 bases removed from V and 6 bases from J, the gap between germline ends came to 4 bases. In germline, CDR1 is LGHDT, CDR2 YNNKEL (reference sequence). The CDR3 covers 12 residues. The chain's CDR3 is CASSQLAGELFF. CDR3 nucleotides: TGTGCCAGCAGCCAACTAGCCGGGGAGCTGTTTTTT.

V usage is TRBV5-5 and J usage is TRBJ2-1, with TRBD1 matching over 7 bases. There are 15 residues in the CDR3. After removal of 4 bases from V and 0 bases from J, the junction contained 4 bases not matched to a gene. In germline, CDR1 is SGHKS, CDR2 YYEKEE (reference sequence). DNA of the CDR3: TGTGCCAGCAGCCCCTCAGGGGGCTCCTACAATGAGCAGTTCTTC. It encodes CASSPSGGSYNEQFF.